The 22 T cell receptor beta chains below come from one sample, sequenced in a study of blood T cell repertoires in COVID-19. Repertoires were generated with immunoSEQ multiplex PCR, while TCRdb's copy carries only in-frame clones and drops some. The sample has roughly 250,000 clones, roughly 93% seen once. The sample comprised PBMCs or T cells enriched from blood (not recorded which). The receptors were gathered from a woman aged 40-49 years with acute COVID-19.

The J gene is TRBJ2-1, the V gene TRBV5-8; 7 nucleotides align to TRBD2. The germline gives CDR1 SGHTS, CDR2 YDEGEE. With V trimmed by 4 bases and J by 8 bases, 9 bases remained unmatched. This CDR3 spans 14 amino acids. CDR3 DNA sequence: TGTGCCAGCAGCCCAGGCGCGGGAGTGTATGAGCAGTTCTTC. Translated, it gives CASSPGAGVYEQFF.

The chain recombines TRBV10-3 with TRBJ2-3, with 15 bases that match TRBD2. V shed 3 bases and J 4 bases; nucleotides not matched to a gene: 5. In germline, CDR1 is ENHRY, CDR2 SYGVKD. CDR3 length equals 17 residues. The DNA of the CDR3 is TGTGCCATCAGTGACGCACGGACTAGCGGGGGGGCAGATACGCAGTATTTT. Translation: CAISDARTSGGADTQYF.

CDR3 bases: TGTGCCAGCAGCCAACGGACAGGGCTGACCGGGGAGCTGTTTTTT. This encodes CASSQRTGLTGELFF. V is TRBV11-2 and J is TRBJ2-2; 8 bases map to TRBD1. This CDR3 region has 15 residues. J was trimmed by 5 bases and V by 5 bases; bases with no gene match: 7. CDR1 SGHAT and CDR2 FQNNGV come from the germline V gene.

V gene TRBV15 combines with J gene TRBJ1-4, with TRBD1 as a possible D gene (6 bases). Trimming removed 3 bases from V and 8 bases from J, with 22 bases in between. The CDR3 runs to 17 residues. Germline lookup yields CDR1 LNHNV and CDR2 YYDKDF (reference sequence). The CDR3 DNA reads as TGTGCCACCAGCAGGGCTTCCGTACAGGGCTCTGGGGAAAAACTGTTTTTT. Residues: CATSRASVQGSGEKLFF.

This chain connects TRBV28 to TRBJ1-2, with a possible D match to TRBD1 (6 bases). Germline V lookup: CDR1 MDHEN, CDR2 SYDVKM. V lost 6 bases and J 2 bases, leaving 16 bases between the germline ends. CDR3 length: 15 amino acids. CDR3 DNA sequence: TGTGCCAGCAGCCCGGGGACACTTGGGAACTATGGCTACACCTTC. Its protein product is CASSPGTLGNYGYTF.

This sequence joins TRBV24-1 and TRBJ2-7; TRBD1 matches at 8 bases. V lost 2 bases and J lost 4; bases outside the gene matches: 9. The CDR3 covers 16 residues. Germline CDR1 is KGHDR and CDR2 is SFDVKD. The CDR3 here is CATSDWTGSPLYEQYF. The CDR3 DNA follows: TGTGCCACCAGTGATTGGACAGGGTCCCCCTTGTACGAGCAGTACTTC.

The chain is built from TRBV10-3 and TRBJ1-2, with 8 positions matching TRBD1. Germline CDR1 is ENHRY and CDR2 is SYGVKD. The CDR3 is 12 residues long. J lost 5 bases, V lost 7 bases, and 3 bases had no gene match. CDR3 loop: CAITGQGYGYTF. The CDR3 nucleotides read TGTGCCATCACCGGACAGGGTTATGGCTACACCTTC.

The gene calls are TRBV5-1 and TRBJ1-2, with 8 bases lining up with TRBD1. V was pared by 2 bases and J by 4 bases, with 4 bases of the junction left unmatched. CDR1 is SGHRS and CDR2 is YFSETQ in the germline V gene. The CDR3 covers 14 residues. The CDR3, as DNA: TGCGCCAGCAGCTTAGCGGACAGGGTCTATGGCTACACCTTC. This gives the protein CASSLADRVYGYTF.

V gene TRBV18 combines with J gene TRBJ1-5, with 7 nucleotides matching TRBD1. This CDR3 is 16 amino acids long. CDR1 is KGHSH, CDR2 LQKENI, per germline. Unmatched junction bases numbered 9, after V lost 1 base and J lost 6 bases. The chain's CDR3 is CASSPQAAGGGQPQHF. CDR3 nucleotides: TGTGCCAGCTCACCACAGGCCGCAGGGGGTGGTCAGCCCCAGCATTTT. Full variable domain (rest looked up from reference TRBV18 and TRBJ1-5): NAGVMQNPRHLVRRRGQEARLRCSPMKGHSHVYWYRQLPEEGLKFMVYLQKENIIDESGMPKERFSAEFPKEGPSILRIQQVVRGDSAAYFCASSPQAAGGGQPQHFGDGTRLSIL.

The rearrangement links TRBV24-1 to TRBJ2-5; 7 bases fit TRBD1. Trimming removed 11 bases from V and 2 bases from J; junction bases left unmatched: 10. Germline V lookup: CDR1 KGHDR, CDR2 SFDVKD. CDR3 length: 14 residues. CDR3 residues: CASAGTDGQETQYF. The CDR3 coding sequence is TGTGCCAGTGCCGGGACAGACGGACAAGAGACCCAGTACTTC.

V is TRBV28 and J is TRBJ1-4, with 8 bases lining up with TRBD1. Germline CDR1 reads MDHEN; CDR2 reads SYDVKM. The length of the CDR3 is 14 residues. V shed 5 bases and J 8 bases; nucleotides not matched to a gene: 7. CDR3 bases: TGTGCCAGCAGTGTGGACAGGGTTGACGAAAAACTGTTTTTT. It encodes CASSVDRVDEKLFF.

This rearrangement joins TRBV3-1 (or the pseudogene TRBV3-2) to TRBJ2-5, with D possibly being TRBD2 (5 bases). This CDR3 is 15 amino acids long. Germline CDR1 is LGHDT and CDR2 is YNNKEL (reference sequence). V shed 3 bases and J shed 5 bases, with 16 bases lying between them. This CDR3 reads CASSHTTIERETQYF. The CDR3 coding sequence is TGTGCCAGCAGCCACACGACTATCGAGAGGGAGACCCAGTACTTC.

The gene calls are TRBV3-1 (or the pseudogene TRBV3-2) and TRBJ1-2, with 8 bases aligning to TRBD1. The CDR3 covers 17 residues. V was pared by 2 bases and J by 1 base, with 9 bases of the junction left unmatched. In germline, CDR1 is LGHDT, CDR2 YNNKEL (reference sequence). DNA of the CDR3: TGTGCCAGCAGCCAACTCGGACAGGGAGGTGGTAACTATGGCTACACCTTC. Its translation is CASSQLGQGGGNYGYTF.

This clone showed up just once. The chain recombines TRBV19 with TRBJ1-3; the D gene is possibly TRBD1 (5 bases). The CDR3 covers 14 residues. Deletions cut 5 bases from V and 2 bases from J, with 10 bases between. Per the germline V gene, CDR1 is LNHDA and CDR2 is SQIVND (reference sequence). The CDR3 DNA follows: TGTGCCAGTAGTCCAGGGAAGGCTGGAAACACCATATATTTT. Its protein product is CASSPGKAGNTIYF.

The V and J genes are TRBV5-1 and TRBJ1-1; possibly TRBD1 for D (6 bases). This CDR3 has 15 residues. From germline, CDR1 is SGHRS and CDR2 YFSETQ. V lost 1 base, J lost 6 bases, and 16 bases lay in between. CDR3 sequence reads: CASSLNRGFGAEAFF. CDR3 bases: TGCGCCAGCAGCTTGAATAGGGGGTTTGGGGCTGAAGCTTTCTTT.

The CDR3 DNA follows: TGTGCCAGCAGCTTAGAGCCCGGGGGGGCCTACAATGAGCAGTTCTTC. Protein: CASSLEPGGAYNEQFF. This sequence joins TRBV7-9 and TRBJ2-1; 8 nucleotides line up with TRBD2. Per the germline V gene, CDR1 is SEHNR and CDR2 is FQNEAQ (reference sequence). This CDR3 contains 16 residues. The junction had 4 bases not matched to a gene; V was cut back by 1 base and J by 2 bases.

The V gene is TRBV30, the J gene TRBJ2-5; TRBD2 is a possible D gene (6 bases). The CDR3 contains 14 residues. Between the trimmed V and J ends, which lost 4 bases and 3 bases, there was a span of 15 bases. The germline CDR1 and CDR2 sequences are GTSNPN and SVGIG (reference sequence). The CDR3 reads CAWTDGTRKETQYF. CDR3 bases: TGTGCCTGGACAGACGGGACTCGCAAAGAGACCCAGTACTTC.

Written as DNA, the CDR3 is TGTGCCAGCTCACGAGCGAGCAACCAAGAGACCCAGTACTTC. This gives the protein CASSRASNQETQYF. The chain carries TRBV18 and TRBJ2-5; no reliable D call. The CDR3 runs 14 residues. Germline-derived CDR1 and CDR2 are KGHSH and LQKENI. The V end lost 4 bases, the J end lost 0 bases, and 9 bases lay between the germline ends.

The J gene is TRBJ2-6, the V gene TRBV19, with a tentative D call TRBD1 (5 bases). CDR1 is LNHDA and CDR2 is SQIVND in the germline V gene (reference sequence). The CDR3 loop spans 15 amino acids. With 6 bases removed from V and 0 bases from J, the gap between germline ends came to 9 bases. CDR3 nucleotides: TGTGCCAGTAGGGAAGACAGCTCTGGGGCCAACGTCCTGACTTTC. Its protein is CASREDSSGANVLTF.

V is TRBV10-3 and J is TRBJ2-7, with 10 bases identical to TRBD1. This CDR3 region has 15 residues. Germline assignment: CDR1 ENHRY and CDR2 SYGVKD. V trimming: 2 bases; J trimming: 2 bases; junction bases outside the gene matches: 3. The CDR3 DNA sequence: TGTGCCATCAGTGAGAGGGACAGGGGACCCTACGAGCAGTACTTC. It is translated as CAISERDRGPYEQYF.

This clone was counted only a few times. The chain joins TRBV5-4 to TRBJ2-1; D may be TRBD2 (6 bases). Per germline, CDR1 SGHNT and CDR2 YYREEE (reference sequence). Trimming left V 1 base short and J 7 bases short, with 15 bases between. The CDR3 loop spans 15 amino acids. This CDR3 is CASSLIGGLSNEQFF. The DNA for the CDR3 is TGTGCCAGCAGCTTGATAGGTGGACTATCGAATGAGCAGTTCTTC. The complete variable domain, with remaining parts taken from reference TRBV5-4 and TRBJ2-1, reads ETGVTQSPTHLIKTRGQQVTLRCSSQSGHNTVSWYQQALGQGPQFIFQYYREEENGRGNFPPRFSGLQFPNYSSELNVNALELDDSALYLCASSLIGGLSNEQFFGPGTRLTVL.

V is TRBV7-2 and J is TRBJ2-7, with 7 positions matching TRBD1. CDR1 is SGHTA and CDR2 is FQGNSA in the germline V gene. The CDR3 consists of 13 residues. V was pared by 5 bases and J by 5 bases, with 6 bases of the junction left unmatched. The CDR3 reads CASSPDRLNEQYF. The CDR3 bases are TGTGCCAGCAGCCCGGACAGGCTAAACGAGCAGTACTTC.